This T cell receptor (beta chain) was profiled in a study of CD8 T cells in ankylosing spondylitis. The CDR3 length is 15 residues. The germline V and J ends were trimmed by 5 bases and 8 bases, with 19 bases remaining between them. CDR1 is SGHVS and CDR2 is FNYEAQ in the germline V gene. Preparation of TCR beta libraries was done by quantitative 5'-RACE with molecular barcodes. TCRdb re-called the 5' RACE reads with MiXCR, one entry per CDR3 protein. The data hold 160,000 or so distinct CDR3 sequences, with 9.5% to 10% observed a single time. General study results and limits: Among TCR beta sequences, a motif of eight highly homologous variants appeared characteristic of ankylosing spondylitis blood.

This clonotype was found a few times. The target antigen is unknown. The J gene is TRBJ2-4, the V gene TRBV7-6; a weak D match, TRBD1 (7 bases). This receptor was identified in a female donor with ankylosing spondylitis or in good health (not recorded which). Sequenced: blood, either unsorted or a sorted T cell fraction (not recorded which). DNA for the CDR3: TGTGCCAGCAGCCCCGCAGGGGGATCGGGGGACATTCAGTACTTC. It encodes CASSPAGGSGDIQYF.